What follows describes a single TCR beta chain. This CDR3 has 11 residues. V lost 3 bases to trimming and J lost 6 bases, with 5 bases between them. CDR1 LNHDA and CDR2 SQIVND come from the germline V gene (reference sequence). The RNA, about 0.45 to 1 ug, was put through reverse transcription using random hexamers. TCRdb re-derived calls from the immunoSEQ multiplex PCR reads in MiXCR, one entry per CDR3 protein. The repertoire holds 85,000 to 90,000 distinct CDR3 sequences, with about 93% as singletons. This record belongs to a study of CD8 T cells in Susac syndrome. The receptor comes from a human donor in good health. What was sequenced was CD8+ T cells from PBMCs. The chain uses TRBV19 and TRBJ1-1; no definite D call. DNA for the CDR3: TGTGCCAGTAGTATCGGCTCTGAAGCTTTCTTT. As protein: CASSIGSEAFF.